A single sample is the source of the 17 T cell receptor beta chains below, sequenced in a study of T cell changes during pregnancy in multiple sclerosis. Profiled with immunoSEQ multiplex PCR; TCRdb holds only in-frame clones, not every one. Here the sample spans over 50,000 clones, approximately 87% being singletons. Sequencing input: peripheral blood from another person, used as feeder cells. All receptors derive from a human donor whose cells served as feeder cells for cultures in a pregnancy study.

This chain joins TRBV18 and TRBJ2-2, with TRBD1 matching over 10 bases. Germline V CDR1 and CDR2: KGHSH, LQKENI. J gave up 4 bases and V 0 bases, and 5 bases lay outside the gene matches. The CDR3 extends over 17 amino acids. In nucleotides, the CDR3 is TGTGCCAGCTCACCACCGCGACAGGGGGCGCGCACCGGGGAGCTGTTTTTT. Translated: CASSPPRQGARTGELFF. The full variable domain, in which reference TRBV18 and TRBJ2-2 provide the parts outside the CDR3, is NAGVMQNPRHLVRRRGQEARLRCSPMKGHSHVYWYRQLPEEGLKFMVYLQKENIIDESGMPKERFSAEFPKEGPSILRIQQVVRGDSAAYFCASSPPRQGARTGELFFGEGSRLTVL.

This clone was recorded once. This chain's CDR3 is CASSSISGSPLHF. The CDR3 DNA is TGTGCCAGCAGCTCAATCTCGGGTTCACCCCTCCACTTT. This rearrangement joins TRBV7-9 to TRBJ1-6, with D hard to call. The CDR3 has 13 residues. CDR1 is SEHNR, CDR2 FQNEAQ, per germline (reference sequence). With 4 bases removed from V and 9 bases from J, the gap between germline ends came to 10 bases. The full variable domain, completed using reference TRBV7-9 and TRBJ1-6, is DTGVSQNPRHKITKRGQNVTFRCDPISEHNRLYWYRQTLGQGPEFLTYFQNEAQLEKSRLLSDRFSAERPKGSFSTLEIQRTEQGDSAMYLCASSSISGSPLHFGNGTRLTVT.

The V gene is TRBV4-1, the J gene TRBJ1-5; TRBD1 might be the D (5 bases). CDR1 is MGHRA, CDR2 YSYEKL, per germline. Trimming removed 2 bases at V and 6 bases at J, with 17 bases between. This CDR3 has 16 residues. CDR3 in amino acids: CASSQSRSRGPQPQHF. For the CDR3, the DNA is TGCGCCAGCAGCCAATCAAGAAGCCGGGGACCTCAGCCCCAGCATTTT.

This clone was recorded a few times. The V call is TRBV6-1, the J call TRBJ2-2, with D unclear. Trimming cost V 1 base and J 5 bases, with 11 bases left between them. From germline, CDR1 is MNHNS and CDR2 SASEGT. There are 15 residues in the CDR3. DNA for the CDR3: TGTGCCAGCAGTGAAGGTTCAGCAACAACCGGGGAGCTGTTTTTT. The encoded protein is CASSEGSATTGELFF.

This chain links TRBV7-2 with TRBJ1-5; a possible D gene is TRBD1 (5 bases). Germline CDR1 reads SGHTA; CDR2 reads FQGNSA. The CDR3 has 15 residues. Trimming cost V 1 base and J 0 bases, with 7 bases left between them. The CDR3 protein is CASSLEQGSNQPQHF. The CDR3, as DNA: TGTGCCAGCAGCTTAGAGCAGGGTAGCAATCAGCCCCAGCATTTT.

This sequence joins TRBV30 and TRBJ2-7; TRBD2 might be the D (6 bases). V was clipped by 5 bases and J by 4 bases, with 15 bases between them. The CDR3 consists of 13 residues. Germline V gene sequence: CDR1 GTSNPN, CDR2 SVGIG (reference sequence). The CDR3 nucleotides are TGTGCCTGGGGGCGAGGAGGGCAATACGAGCAGTACTTC. This translates into CAWGRGGQYEQYF.

This clone was found once. The chain is built from TRBV27 and TRBJ1-6, with 7 bases lining up with TRBD1. V lost 2 bases to trimming and J lost 8 bases; unmatched junction nucleotides: 6. In germline, CDR1 is MNHEY, CDR2 SMNVEV (reference sequence). The CDR3 loop spans 15 amino acids. Here the CDR3 DNA reads TGTGCCAGCAGTTTAACCGGGACAGTTGATTCACCCCTCCACTTT. This codes for CASSLTGTVDSPLHF.

In its sample, this clone was seen once. This chain connects TRBV5-1 to TRBJ2-3, with 10 positions matching TRBD2. The CDR3 runs 15 residues. V lost 0 bases to trimming and J lost 8 bases; unmatched junction nucleotides: 6. Germline V gives CDR1 SGHRS, CDR2 YFSETQ. The CDR3 region is CASSLATSGVRTQYF. In DNA, the CDR3 is TGCGCCAGCAGCTTGGCAACTAGCGGGGTGCGTACGCAGTATTTT.

This clone showed up just once. J is TRBJ2-2 and V is TRBV16; D is uncertain. From germline, CDR1 is KGHSY and CDR2 FQNENV. The CDR3 covers 12 residues. V was trimmed by 3 bases and J by 7 bases, leaving 6 bases between them. The CDR3: CASSHGVGELFF. The CDR3 region has the DNA TGTGCCAGCAGCCATGGGGTCGGGGAGCTGTTTTTT.

The chain employs TRBV5-4 and TRBJ2-7; D remains ambiguous. Trimming cost V 9 bases and J 5 bases, with 18 bases left between them. The CDR3 spans 13 residues. CDR1 and CDR2 from the germline V gene are SGHNT and YYREEE (reference sequence). The CDR3 DNA reads TGTGCCACCAAAGGGAACCTTGCCCACGAGCAGTACTTC. This codes for CATKGNLAHEQYF.

The chain links TRBV5-6 to TRBJ2-3; 10 bases line up with TRBD2. The germline V gene has CDR1 SGHDT and CDR2 YYEEEE. V lost 3 bases, J lost 3 bases, and 1 base stayed unmatched. This CDR3 has 14 residues. The CDR3 DNA reads TGTGCCAGCAGCTCAGCGGGAGGGACAGATACGCAGTATTTT. It encodes CASSSAGGTDTQYF. Full variable domain (missing parts from reference TRBV5-6 and TRBJ2-3): DAGVTQSPTHLIKTRGQQVTLRCSPKSGHDTVSWYQQALGQGPQFIFQYYEEEERQRGNFPDRFSGHQFPNYSSELNVNALLLGDSALYLCASSSAGGTDTQYFGPGTRLTVL.

This clone was observed once. This rearrangement joins TRBV28 to TRBJ1-1; D is unresolved. CDR3 size: 15 residues. The germline CDR1 and CDR2 sequences are MDHEN and SYDVKM. V was trimmed by 1 base and J by 3 bases, leaving 12 bases between them. CDR3: CASSLSRLYDTEAFF. The CDR3 DNA is TGTGCCAGCAGTTTATCCAGGTTATACGACACTGAAGCTTTCTTT.

The CDR3 is CASSSYRGTGELFF. The CDR3 coding sequence is TGTGCCAGCAGCTCCTATCGGGGGACCGGGGAGCTGTTTTTT. V gene TRBV11-2 combines with J gene TRBJ2-2; the D gene is possibly TRBD2 (6 bases). Trimming stripped 4 bases from V and 5 bases from J, with 11 bases between. Germline CDR1 SGHAT, CDR2 FQNNGV. The length of the CDR3 is 14 residues.

This clone was recorded once. The V gene is TRBV28, the J gene TRBJ1-6; the D gene is possibly TRBD1 (5 bases). Trimming cost V 6 bases and J 14 bases, with 17 bases left between them. Germline values: CDR1 MDHEN, CDR2 SYDVKM. The CDR3 is 13 amino acids. Written as DNA, the CDR3 is TGTGCCAGCAGGCTAGTCATGGGGCAATCCCTCCACTTT. Its protein is CASRLVMGQSLHF.

This clone was counted between two and nine times. Written as DNA, the CDR3 is TGTGCCATCAGTGAGGGACTAGCGGGAGCGAGCGAGCAGTACTTC. Protein sequence: CAISEGLAGASEQYF. The chain is built from TRBV10-3 and TRBJ2-7; 13 bases map to TRBD2. V gave up 2 bases and J gave up 6 bases; unmatched junction bases: 4. The germline gives CDR1 ENHRY, CDR2 SYGVKD. This CDR3 has 15 residues.

This clone appeared once. This rearrangement joins TRBV5-8 to TRBJ1-3, with a tentative D call TRBD1 (5 bases). Trimming pared 5 bases from V and 0 bases from J, leaving 27 bases between. The CDR3 runs to 20 residues. The germline V gene has CDR1 SGHTS and CDR2 YDEGEE. This CDR3 is CASSFSEGSSRRYSGNTIYF. CDR3 coding DNA: TGTGCCAGCAGTTTTTCGGAGGGGTCCTCACGTCGTTACTCTGGAAACACCATATATTTT.

The chain joins TRBV10-2 to TRBJ1-5; D may be TRBD1 (5 bases). The V end lost 5 bases, the J end lost 3 bases, and 11 bases lay between the germline ends. The CDR3 is 14 amino acids. Germline values: CDR1 WSHSY, CDR2 SAAADI. This chain's CDR3 is CASSRGANNQPQHF. DNA of the CDR3: TGCGCCAGCAGTCGCGGGGCCAACAATCAGCCCCAGCATTTT.